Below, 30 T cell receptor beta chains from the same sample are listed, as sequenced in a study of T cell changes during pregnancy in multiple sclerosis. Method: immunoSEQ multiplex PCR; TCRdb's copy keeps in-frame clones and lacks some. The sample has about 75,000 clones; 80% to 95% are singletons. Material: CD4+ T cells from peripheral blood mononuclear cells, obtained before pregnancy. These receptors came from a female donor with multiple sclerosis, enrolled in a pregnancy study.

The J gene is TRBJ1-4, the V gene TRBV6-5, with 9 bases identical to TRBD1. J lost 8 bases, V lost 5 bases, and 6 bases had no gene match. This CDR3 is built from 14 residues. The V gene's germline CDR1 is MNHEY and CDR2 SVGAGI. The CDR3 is CASSHRGRGEKLFF. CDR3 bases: TGTGCCAGCAGTCACAGGGGGCGTGGGGAAAAACTGTTTTTT.

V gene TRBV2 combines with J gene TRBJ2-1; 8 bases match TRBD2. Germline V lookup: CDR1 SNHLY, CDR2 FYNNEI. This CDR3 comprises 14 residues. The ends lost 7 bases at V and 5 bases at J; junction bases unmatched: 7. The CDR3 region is CASTRAGEDNEQFF. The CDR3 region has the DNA TGTGCCAGCACGAGAGCGGGAGAAGACAATGAGCAGTTCTTC.

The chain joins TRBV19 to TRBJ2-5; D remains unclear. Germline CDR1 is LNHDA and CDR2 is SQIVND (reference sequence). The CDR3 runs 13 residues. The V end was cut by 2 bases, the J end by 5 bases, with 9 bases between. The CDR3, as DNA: TGTGCCAGTAGTATAAGGCTGCGGGAGACCCAGTACTTC. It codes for CASSIRLRETQYF.

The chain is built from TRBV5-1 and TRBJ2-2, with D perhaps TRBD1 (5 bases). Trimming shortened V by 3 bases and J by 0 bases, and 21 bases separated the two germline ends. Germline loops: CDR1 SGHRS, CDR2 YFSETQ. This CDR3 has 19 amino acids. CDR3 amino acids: CASSWGQQVTISNTGELFF. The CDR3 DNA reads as TGCGCCAGCAGCTGGGGCCAACAAGTTACGATTTCGAACACCGGGGAGCTGTTTTTT.

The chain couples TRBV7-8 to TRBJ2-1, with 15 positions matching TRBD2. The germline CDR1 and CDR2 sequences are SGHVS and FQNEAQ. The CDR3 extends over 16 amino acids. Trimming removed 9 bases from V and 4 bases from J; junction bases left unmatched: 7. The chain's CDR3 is CASHGLAGGLYNEQFF. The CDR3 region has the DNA TGTGCCAGTCATGGACTAGCGGGAGGGTTGTACAATGAGCAGTTCTTC.

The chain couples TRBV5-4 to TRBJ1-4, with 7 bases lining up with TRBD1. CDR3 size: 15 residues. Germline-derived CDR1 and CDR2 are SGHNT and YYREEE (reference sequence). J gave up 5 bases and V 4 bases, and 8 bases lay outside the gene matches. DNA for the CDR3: TGTGCCAGCAGCCTCACGGGACAGTTAAATGAAAAACTGTTTTTT. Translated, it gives CASSLTGQLNEKLFF. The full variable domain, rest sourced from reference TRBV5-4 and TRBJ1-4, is ETGVTQSPTHLIKTRGQQVTLRCSSQSGHNTVSWYQQALGQGPQFIFQYYREEENGRGNFPPRFSGLQFPNYSSELNVNALELDDSALYLCASSLTGQLNEKLFFGSGTQLSVL.

CDR3 nucleotide sequence: TGTGCCAGTAGTATCGGCCGGATAGCTCAAGAGACCCAGTACTTC. This sequence encodes CASSIGRIAQETQYF. The chain carries TRBV19 and TRBJ2-5; D not resolved. The CDR3 is 15 amino acids. Germline-derived CDR1 and CDR2 are LNHDA and SQIVND (reference sequence). Trimming left V 3 bases short and J 2 bases short, with 13 bases between. Full variable domain (outside the CDR3, taken from reference TRBV19 and TRBJ2-5): DGGITQSPKYLFRKEGQNVTLSCEQNLNHDAMYWYRQDPGQGLRLIYYSQIVNDFQKGDIAEGYSVSREKKESFPLTVTSAQKNPTAFYLCASSIGRIAQETQYFGPGTRLLVL.

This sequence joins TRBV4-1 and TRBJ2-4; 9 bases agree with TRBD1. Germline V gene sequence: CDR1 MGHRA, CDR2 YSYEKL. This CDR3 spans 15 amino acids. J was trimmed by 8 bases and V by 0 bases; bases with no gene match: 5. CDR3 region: CASSQEPGQGDIQYF. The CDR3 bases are TGCGCCAGCAGCCAAGAACCGGGACAGGGCGACATTCAGTACTTC.

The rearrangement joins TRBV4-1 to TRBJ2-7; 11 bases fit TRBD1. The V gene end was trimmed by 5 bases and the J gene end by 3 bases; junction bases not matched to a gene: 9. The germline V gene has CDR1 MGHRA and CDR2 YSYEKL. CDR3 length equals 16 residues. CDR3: CASSLYRDRGIYEQYF. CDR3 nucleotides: TGCGCCAGCAGCTTATACCGGGACAGGGGGATCTACGAGCAGTACTTC.

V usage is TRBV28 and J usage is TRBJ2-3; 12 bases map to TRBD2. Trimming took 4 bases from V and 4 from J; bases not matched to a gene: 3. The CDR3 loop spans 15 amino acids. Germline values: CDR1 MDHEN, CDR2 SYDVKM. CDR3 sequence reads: CASSSTSGRPDTQYF. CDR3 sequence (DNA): TGTGCCAGCAGTTCTACTAGCGGGAGGCCAGATACGCAGTATTTT.

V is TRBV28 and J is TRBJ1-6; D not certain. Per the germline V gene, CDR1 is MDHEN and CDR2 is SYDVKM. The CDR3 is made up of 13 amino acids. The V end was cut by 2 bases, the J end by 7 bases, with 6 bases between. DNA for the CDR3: TGTGCCAGCAGTTTACAGTTAAATTCACCCCTCCACTTT. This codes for CASSLQLNSPLHF.

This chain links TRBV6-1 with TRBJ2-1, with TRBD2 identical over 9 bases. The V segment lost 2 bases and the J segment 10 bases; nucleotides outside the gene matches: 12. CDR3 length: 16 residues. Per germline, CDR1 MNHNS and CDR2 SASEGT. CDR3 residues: CASSERFAGGPSEQFF. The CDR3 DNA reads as TGTGCCAGCAGTGAACGGTTCGCGGGAGGGCCCTCCGAGCAGTTCTTC.

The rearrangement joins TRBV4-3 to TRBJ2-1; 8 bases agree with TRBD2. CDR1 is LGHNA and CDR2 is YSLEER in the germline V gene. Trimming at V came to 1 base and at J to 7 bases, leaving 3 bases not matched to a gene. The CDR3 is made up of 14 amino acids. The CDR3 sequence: CASSQGLASNEQFF. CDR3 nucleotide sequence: TGCGCCAGCAGCCAAGGACTAGCGAGTAATGAGCAGTTCTTC.

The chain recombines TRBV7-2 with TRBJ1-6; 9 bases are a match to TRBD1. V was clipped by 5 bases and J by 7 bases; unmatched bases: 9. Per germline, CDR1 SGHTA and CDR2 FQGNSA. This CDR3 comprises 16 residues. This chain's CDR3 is CASSPGTGSWNSPLHF. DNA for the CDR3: TGTGCCAGCAGCCCTGGGACAGGGAGTTGGAATTCACCCCTCCACTTT.

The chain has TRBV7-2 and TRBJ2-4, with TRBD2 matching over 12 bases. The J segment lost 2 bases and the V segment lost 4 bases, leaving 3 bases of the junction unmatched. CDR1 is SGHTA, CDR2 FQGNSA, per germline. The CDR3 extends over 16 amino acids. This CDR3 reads CASSSSGGGTKNIQYF. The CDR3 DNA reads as TGTGCCAGCAGCTCTAGCGGGGGGGGGACCAAAAACATTCAGTACTTC.

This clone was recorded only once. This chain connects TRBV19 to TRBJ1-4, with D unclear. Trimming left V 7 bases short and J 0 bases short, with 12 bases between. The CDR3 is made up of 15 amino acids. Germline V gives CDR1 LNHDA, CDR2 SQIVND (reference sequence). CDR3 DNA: TGTGCCAGTACGGTGAGGCCCGCAACTAATGAAAAACTGTTTTTT. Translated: CASTVRPATNEKLFF. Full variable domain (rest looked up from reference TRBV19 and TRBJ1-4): DGGITQSPKYLFRKEGQNVTLSCEQNLNHDAMYWYRQDPGQGLRLIYYSQIVNDFQKGDIAEGYSVSREKKESFPLTVTSAQKNPTAFYLCASTVRPATNEKLFFGSGTQLSVL.

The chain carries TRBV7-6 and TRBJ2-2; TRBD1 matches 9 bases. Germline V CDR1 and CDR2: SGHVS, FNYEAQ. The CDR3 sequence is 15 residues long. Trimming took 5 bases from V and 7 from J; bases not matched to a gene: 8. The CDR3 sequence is CASSNRDRARGELFF. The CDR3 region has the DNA TGTGCCAGCAGCAACCGGGACAGGGCACGCGGGGAGCTGTTTTTT.

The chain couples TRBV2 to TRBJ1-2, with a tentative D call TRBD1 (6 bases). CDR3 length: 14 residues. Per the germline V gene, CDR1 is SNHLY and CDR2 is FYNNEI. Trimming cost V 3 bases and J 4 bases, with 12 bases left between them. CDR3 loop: CASSDSTGRYGYTF. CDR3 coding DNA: TGTGCCAGCAGTGATTCGACAGGCCGCTATGGCTACACCTTC.

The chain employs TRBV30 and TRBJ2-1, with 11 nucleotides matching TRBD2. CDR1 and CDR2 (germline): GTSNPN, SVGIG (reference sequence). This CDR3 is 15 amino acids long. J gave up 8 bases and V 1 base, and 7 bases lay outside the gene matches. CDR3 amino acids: CAWSAGTSGFDEQFF. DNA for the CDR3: TGTGCCTGGAGTGCCGGGACTAGCGGTTTCGATGAGCAGTTCTTC.

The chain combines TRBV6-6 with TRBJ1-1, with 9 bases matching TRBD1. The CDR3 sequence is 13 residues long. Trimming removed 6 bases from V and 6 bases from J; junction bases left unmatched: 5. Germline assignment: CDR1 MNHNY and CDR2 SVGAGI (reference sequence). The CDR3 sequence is CASRGGTGPEAFF. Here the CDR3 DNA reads TGTGCCAGCAGGGGGGGGACAGGGCCTGAAGCTTTCTTT.

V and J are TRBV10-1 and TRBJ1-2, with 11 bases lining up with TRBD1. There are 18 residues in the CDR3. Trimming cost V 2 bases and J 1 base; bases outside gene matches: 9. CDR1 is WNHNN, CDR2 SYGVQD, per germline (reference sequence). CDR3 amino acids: CASSEPGQGVKGNYGYTF. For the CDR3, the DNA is TGCGCCAGCAGTGAGCCGGGACAGGGGGTAAAGGGTAACTATGGCTACACCTTC.

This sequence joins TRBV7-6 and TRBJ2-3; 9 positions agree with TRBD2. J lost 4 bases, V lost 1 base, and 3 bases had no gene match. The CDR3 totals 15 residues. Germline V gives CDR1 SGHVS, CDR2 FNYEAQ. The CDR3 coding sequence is TGTGCCAGCAGCTTAGGGACTAGCGATGCAGATACGCAGTATTTT. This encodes CASSLGTSDADTQYF.

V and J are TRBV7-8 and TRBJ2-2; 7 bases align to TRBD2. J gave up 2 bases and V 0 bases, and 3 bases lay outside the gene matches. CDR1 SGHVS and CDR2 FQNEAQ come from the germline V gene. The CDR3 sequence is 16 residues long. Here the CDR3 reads CASSLASSGNTGELFF. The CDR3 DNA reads TGTGCCAGCAGCTTAGCATCTAGCGGAAACACCGGGGAGCTGTTTTTT.

CDR3 DNA: TGTGCCTTACCCGGGACAGCGGGCTACACCTTC. Amino acid sequence: CALPGTAGYTF. This chain uses TRBV30 with TRBJ1-2, with 7 positions matching TRBD1. CDR1 and CDR2 from the germline V gene are GTSNPN and SVGIG (reference sequence). The CDR3 totals 11 residues. With 7 bases clipped from V and 8 bases from J, the junction kept 7 bases outside the gene matches. Looking up the rest from reference TRBV30 and TRBJ1-2 gives the full variable domain: SQTIHQWPATLVQPVGSPLSLECTVEGTSNPNLYWYRQAAGRGLQLLFYSVGIGQISSEVPQNLSASRPQDRQFILSSKKLLLSDSGFYLCALPGTAGYTFGSGTRLTVV.

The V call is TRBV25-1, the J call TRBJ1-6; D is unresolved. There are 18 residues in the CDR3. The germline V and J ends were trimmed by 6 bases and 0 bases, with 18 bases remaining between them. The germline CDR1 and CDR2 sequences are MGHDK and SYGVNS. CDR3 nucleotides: TGTGCCAGCAGGGGGAGAATATACCCAAGCTCCTATAATTCACCCCTCCACTTT. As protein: CASRGRIYPSSYNSPLHF. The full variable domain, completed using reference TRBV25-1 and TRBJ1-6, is EADIYQTPRYLVIGTGKKITLECSQTMGHDKMYWYQQDPGMELHLIHYSYGVNSTEKGDLSSESTVSRIRTEHFPLTLESARPSHTSQYLCASRGRIYPSSYNSPLHFGNGTRLTVT.

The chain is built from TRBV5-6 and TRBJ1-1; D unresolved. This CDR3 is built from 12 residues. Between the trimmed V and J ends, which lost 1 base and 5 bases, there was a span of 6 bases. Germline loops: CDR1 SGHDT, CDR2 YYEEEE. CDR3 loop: CASSLLGTEAFF. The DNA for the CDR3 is TGTGCCAGCAGCTTGCTCGGTACTGAAGCTTTCTTT.

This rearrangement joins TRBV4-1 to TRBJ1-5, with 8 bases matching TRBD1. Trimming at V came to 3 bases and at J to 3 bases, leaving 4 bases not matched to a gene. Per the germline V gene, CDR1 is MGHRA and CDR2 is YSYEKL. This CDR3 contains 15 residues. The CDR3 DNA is TGCGCCAGCAGCCAGACAGGGGTTGCCAATCAGCCCCAGCATTTT. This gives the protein CASSQTGVANQPQHF.

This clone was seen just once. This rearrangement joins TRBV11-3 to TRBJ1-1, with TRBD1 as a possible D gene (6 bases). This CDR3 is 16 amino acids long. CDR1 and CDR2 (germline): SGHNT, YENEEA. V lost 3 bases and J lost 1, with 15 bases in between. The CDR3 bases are TGTGCCAGCAGCTTTTCATTCGGGGGGCCGAACACTGAAGCTTTCTTT. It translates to CASSFSFGGPNTEAFF.

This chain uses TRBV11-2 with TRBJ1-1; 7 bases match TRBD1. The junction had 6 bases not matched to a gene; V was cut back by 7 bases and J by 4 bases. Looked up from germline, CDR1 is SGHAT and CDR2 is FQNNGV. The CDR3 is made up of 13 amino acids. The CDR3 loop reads CASTGQVGTEAFF. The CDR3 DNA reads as TGTGCCAGCACTGGACAGGTGGGCACTGAAGCTTTCTTT.

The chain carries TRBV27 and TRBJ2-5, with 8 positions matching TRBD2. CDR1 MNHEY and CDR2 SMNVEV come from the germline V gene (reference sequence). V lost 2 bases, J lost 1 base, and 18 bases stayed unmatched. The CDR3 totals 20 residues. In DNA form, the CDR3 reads TGTGCCAGCAGTTTAGTGGGGGTAGCGGGAACTGCGTCACCCCAAGAGACCCAGTACTTC. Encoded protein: CASSLVGVAGTASPQETQYF.